The 23 T cell receptor beta chains below all came from one sample that was sequenced in a study of T cells in localized non-small cell lung cancer. Generated by immunoSEQ multiplex PCR, the TCRdb table keeps only in-frame clones and is missing some. The sample holds around 4,400 clones; 85% to 95% are singletons and the top ten take under 3.5%. Specimen: peripheral blood, collected before any cancer treatment. The receptors here all came from a woman aged 40 to 75 with stage I lung adenocarcinoma.

The V call is TRBV6-5, the J call TRBJ1-1; D is ambiguous. In germline, CDR1 is MNHEY, CDR2 SVGAGI. The CDR3 is 12 amino acids. V lost 4 bases to trimming and J lost 0 bases, with 3 bases between them. The CDR3 is CASSSVNTEAFF. The CDR3 DNA sequence: TGTGCCAGCAGTTCGGTGAACACTGAAGCTTTCTTT.

The V call is TRBV5-1, the J call TRBJ2-1, with D uncertain. The germline V and J ends were trimmed by 0 bases and 9 bases, with 7 bases remaining between them. CDR3 size: 12 residues. Germline-derived CDR1 and CDR2 are SGHRS and YFSETQ. CDR3 nucleotides: TGCGCCAGCAGCTTGGGTGGCCTTGAGCAGTTCTTC. Residues: CASSLGGLEQFF. The full variable domain, completed using reference TRBV5-1 and TRBJ2-1, is KAGVTQTPRYLIKTRGQQVTLSCSPISGHRSVSWYQQTPGQGLQFLFEYFSETQRNKGNFPGRFSGRQFSNSRSEMNVSTLELGDSALYLCASSLGGLEQFFGPGTRLTVL.

J is TRBJ1-4 and V is TRBV18; TRBD1 might be the D (6 bases). The CDR3 has 17 amino acids. Germline V gives CDR1 KGHSH, CDR2 LQKENI. Trimming pared 4 bases from V and 1 base from J, leaving 16 bases between. CDR3 residues: CASSHPTGLGTNEKLFF. The CDR3, as DNA: TGTGCCAGCTCACATCCTACAGGGTTGGGAACTAATGAAAAACTGTTTTTT. Variable domain in full (rest from reference TRBV18 and TRBJ1-4): NAGVMQNPRHLVRRRGQEARLRCSPMKGHSHVYWYRQLPEEGLKFMVYLQKENIIDESGMPKERFSAEFPKEGPSILRIQQVVRGDSAAYFCASSHPTGLGTNEKLFFGSGTQLSVL.

The gene calls are TRBV29-1 and TRBJ1-1; TRBD1 might be the D (6 bases). The CDR3 has 14 residues. Germline V gene lookup returns CDR1 SQVTM and CDR2 ANQGSEA. V lost 8 bases to trimming and J lost 4 bases, with 20 bases between them. CDR3 sequence: CSPKKGGVSTEAFF. In DNA, the CDR3 is TGCAGCCCTAAAAAGGGGGGGGTAAGCACTGAAGCTTTCTTT.

The chain carries TRBV19 and TRBJ1-1; 10 bases match TRBD1. The CDR3 has 14 residues. V trimming: 4 bases; J trimming: 4 bases; junction bases outside the gene matches: 3. The germline V gene encodes CDR1 LNHDA and CDR2 SQIVND (reference sequence). Here the CDR3 reads CASSRGQGTTEAFF. CDR3 DNA: TGTGCCAGTAGTAGGGGACAGGGGACCACTGAAGCTTTCTTT. The entire variable domain, with the rest obtained from reference TRBV19 and TRBJ1-1, is as follows: DGGITQSPKYLFRKEGQNVTLSCEQNLNHDAMYWYRQDPGQGLRLIYYSQIVNDFQKGDIAEGYSVSREKKESFPLTVTSAQKNPTAFYLCASSRGQGTTEAFFGQGTRLTVV.

The chain is built from TRBV4-1 and TRBJ1-1; possibly TRBD1 for D (6 bases). The CDR3 is 17 residues long. The V gene lost 4 bases and the J gene lost 0 bases, with 18 bases spanning the gap. Germline CDR1 reads MGHRA; CDR2 reads YSYEKL. Here the CDR3 reads CASSPLGGQGLNTEAFF. For the CDR3, the DNA is TGCGCCAGCAGCCCCCTAGGCGGGCAGGGGTTGAACACTGAAGCTTTCTTT.

The genes are TRBV6-1 and TRBJ2-2; D unclear. This CDR3 region has 15 residues. CDR1 MNHNS and CDR2 SASEGT come from the germline V gene. Trimming pared 7 bases from V and 0 bases from J, leaving 12 bases between. As DNA, the CDR3 is TGTGCCAGCATTATAAGCCAGGCGAACACCGGGGAGCTGTTTTTT. Its protein is CASIISQANTGELFF.

The chain links TRBV27 to TRBJ2-7; TRBD2 is a possible D gene (5 bases). CDR1 is MNHEY and CDR2 is SMNVEV in the germline V gene (reference sequence). Deletions cut 4 bases from V and 7 bases from J, with 17 bases between. The CDR3 sequence is 14 residues long. CDR3 loop: CASSSAGGVGEQYF. The CDR3 DNA follows: TGTGCCAGCAGTTCGGCGGGCGGAGTAGGGGAGCAGTACTTC.

This rearrangement joins TRBV27 to TRBJ1-2; 8 bases fit TRBD1. Germline V gives CDR1 MNHEY, CDR2 SMNVEV (reference sequence). There are 14 residues in the CDR3. V was clipped by 5 bases and J by 8 bases; unmatched bases: 10. This chain's CDR3 is CASSPGQGLGGYTF. CDR3 sequence (DNA): TGTGCCAGCAGTCCAGGACAGGGTCTGGGGGGCTACACCTTC.

V usage is TRBV23-1 and J usage is TRBJ2-4, with D perhaps being TRBD1 or TRBD2 (5 bases each). TRBV23-1 is an ORF, with its function uncertain. The CDR3 consists of 23 residues. The ends were cut back, 1 base at V and 0 bases at J, with 31 bases in the middle. The CDR3 loop reads CASSQWGSARPLRVHLAKNIQYF. In DNA, the CDR3 is TGCGCCAGCAGTCAATGGGGGAGCGCCAGACCATTGCGAGTGCACCTAGCCAAAAACATTCAGTACTTC.

This sequence joins TRBV5-4 and TRBJ2-7; the D gene is possibly TRBD2 (6 bases). Trimming took 1 base from V and 4 from J, leaving 15 bases between them. CDR3 length: 15 residues. The germline V gene encodes CDR1 SGHNT and CDR2 YYREEE (reference sequence). CDR3 residues: CASSLKDGSSYEQYF. CDR3 sequence (DNA): TGTGCCAGCAGCTTGAAGGACGGGAGTAGTTACGAGCAGTACTTC.

This clone was detected only once. The J gene is TRBJ2-6, the V gene TRBV7-6, with D unclear. The V gene's germline CDR1 is SGHVS and CDR2 FNYEAQ. The CDR3 contains 17 residues. V lost 1 base, J lost 0 bases, and 10 bases lay in between. The CDR3 DNA sequence: TGTGCCAGCAGCTTAGAGACACTTTCCTCTGGGGCCAACGTCCTGACTTTC. Residues: CASSLETLSSGANVLTF.

This clone turned up a few times. CDR3 in amino acids: CAWSVHRNTEAFF. CDR3 in DNA: TGTGCCTGGAGTGTACACAGGAACACTGAAGCTTTCTTT. V and J are TRBV30 and TRBJ1-1; no clear D. The CDR3 is 13 residues long. V was shortened by 0 bases and J by 1 base, with 6 bases between the two germline ends. Germline CDR1 reads GTSNPN; CDR2 reads SVGIG (reference sequence).

This rearrangement joins TRBV14 to TRBJ1-2; D remains unclear. Trimming took off 1 base at V and 6 bases at J, with 15 bases between the two ends. Germline loops: CDR1 SGHDN, CDR2 FVKESK. This CDR3 region has 15 residues. The CDR3 nucleotides read TGTGCCAGCAGCCAAGGGGTGCTGGGTCAGGATGGCTACACCTTC. It codes for CASSQGVLGQDGYTF.

The genes are TRBV28 and TRBJ2-2; D gene uncertain. Per germline, CDR1 MDHEN and CDR2 SYDVKM. The CDR3 totals 13 residues. Trimming pared 5 bases from V and 1 base from J, leaving 5 bases between. CDR3 DNA: TGTGCCAGCAGTCATGGGAACACCGGGGAGCTGTTTTTT. Protein: CASSHGNTGELFF.

V and J are TRBV23-1 and TRBJ2-3, with 7 bases fitting TRBD1. Being an ORF, TRBV23-1 has a function that is uncertain. The length of the CDR3 is 14 residues. The trim removed 6 bases at V and 4 bases at J, leaving 7 bases unmatched. The CDR3 loop reads CASSPGGMPDTQYF. The CDR3 DNA sequence: TGCGCCAGCAGCCCAGGGGGTATGCCAGATACGCAGTATTTT.

The V and J genes are TRBV19 and TRBJ1-4; TRBD1 matches 9 bases. The CDR3 has 15 amino acids. From germline, CDR1 is LNHDA and CDR2 SQIVND (reference sequence). The V segment lost 5 bases and the J segment 8 bases; nucleotides outside the gene matches: 9. The CDR3 here is CASSDPGQGSEKLFF. Written as DNA, the CDR3 is TGTGCCAGTAGTGACCCGGGACAGGGTAGCGAAAAACTGTTTTTT.

This sequence joins TRBV9 and TRBJ2-5; D is perhaps TRBD1 or TRBD2 (6 bases each). This CDR3 has 14 amino acids. The germline V gene has CDR1 SGDLS and CDR2 YYNGEE. Trimming removed 0 bases at V and 4 bases at J, with 10 bases between. The CDR3 DNA follows: TGTGCCAGCAGCGTAGTGGGGGGCGGAGAGACCCAGTACTTC. It codes for CASSVVGGGETQYF.

The gene calls are TRBV10-2 and TRBJ1-5; possible D gene TRBD1, 6 bases. The CDR3 totals 13 residues. Germline CDR1 reads WSHSY; CDR2 reads SAAADI. Trimming took 6 bases from V and 3 from J, leaving 9 bases between them. In DNA, the CDR3 is TGCGCCAGCAGGTGGGACATCAATCAGCCCCAGCATTTT. This sequence encodes CASRWDINQPQHF.

The chain's CDR3 is CSARLSTDTQYF. The CDR3 DNA reads as TGCAGCGCACGTCTTAGCACAGATACGCAGTATTTT. This chain uses TRBV29-1 with TRBJ2-3; D unresolved. CDR3 length: 12 residues. Trimming left V 7 bases short and J 0 bases short, with 8 bases between. The germline V gene has CDR1 SQVTM and CDR2 ANQGSEA.

This clone was seen only a few times. The J gene is TRBJ2-2, the V gene TRBV7-9; possibly TRBD2 for D (6 bases). CDR3 length: 16 amino acids. V was clipped by 1 base and J by 5 bases, with 14 bases between them. The germline V gene has CDR1 SEHNR and CDR2 FQNEAQ (reference sequence). The chain's CDR3 is CASSLVGGSGTGELFF. Written as DNA, the CDR3 is TGTGCCAGCAGCTTAGTAGGAGGGTCTGGGACCGGGGAGCTGTTTTTT.

The V and J genes are TRBV19 and TRBJ1-2, with 11 bases identical to TRBD1. There are 14 residues in the CDR3. The V and J ends lost 5 bases and 8 bases, in that order; junction bases with no gene match: 7. From germline, CDR1 is LNHDA and CDR2 SQIVND (reference sequence). CDR3 loop: CASSVGQGAGGYTF. CDR3 DNA: TGTGCCAGTAGTGTTGGACAGGGGGCGGGCGGCTACACCTTC.

This rearrangement joins TRBV18 to TRBJ2-7, with TRBD1 matching over 7 bases. CDR1 is KGHSH and CDR2 is LQKENI in the germline V gene. The CDR3 covers 16 residues. J gave up 7 bases and V 5 bases, and 17 bases lay outside the gene matches. The CDR3 DNA is TGTGCCAGCTCAGCAAGCCGGGGACAGACTACGGAGGAGCAGTACTTC. Encoded protein: CASSASRGQTTEEQYF.